This TCR beta chain appears in the sequencing data of a study of T cell repertoires in cytomegalovirus infection. At the level of the study: CMV epitopes that were recently identified and HLA-C-restricted were used alongside well-studied HLA-B-restricted ones. Matching HLA type, along with CMV infection, was indicated by public TCR beta signatures.

Trimming removed 6 bases from V and 10 bases from J; junction bases left unmatched: 15. CDR3 length equals 16 residues. Per germline, CDR1 SGHAT and CDR2 FQNNGV. General study points: HLA-C-restricted CMV clonotypes gave the most frequent clonotype in two of eight donors. CMV carriers having the relevant HLA were flagged by cumulative public TCR beta family frequency.

As for this clonotype: Its antigen is currently unknown.

TCRdb re-analysed the reads in MiXCR, keeping a single row per CDR3 protein. The sample carries 640,000 or so distinct CDR3 sequences, 30% to 35% recorded once. The sequenced sample was cultured PBMCs, obtained from culture after CMV antigen stimulation. The chain is built from TRBV11-2 and TRBJ1-6; 7 positions agree with TRBD1. The clonotype originates from a human donor in good health (CMV status not recorded). Some clones in this sample may be carry-over from other donors' samples. The CDR3: CASRYWGQPGGSPLHF. CDR3 sequence (DNA): TGTGCCAGCAGATACTGGGGACAGCCGGGCGGGTCACCCCTCCACTTT.